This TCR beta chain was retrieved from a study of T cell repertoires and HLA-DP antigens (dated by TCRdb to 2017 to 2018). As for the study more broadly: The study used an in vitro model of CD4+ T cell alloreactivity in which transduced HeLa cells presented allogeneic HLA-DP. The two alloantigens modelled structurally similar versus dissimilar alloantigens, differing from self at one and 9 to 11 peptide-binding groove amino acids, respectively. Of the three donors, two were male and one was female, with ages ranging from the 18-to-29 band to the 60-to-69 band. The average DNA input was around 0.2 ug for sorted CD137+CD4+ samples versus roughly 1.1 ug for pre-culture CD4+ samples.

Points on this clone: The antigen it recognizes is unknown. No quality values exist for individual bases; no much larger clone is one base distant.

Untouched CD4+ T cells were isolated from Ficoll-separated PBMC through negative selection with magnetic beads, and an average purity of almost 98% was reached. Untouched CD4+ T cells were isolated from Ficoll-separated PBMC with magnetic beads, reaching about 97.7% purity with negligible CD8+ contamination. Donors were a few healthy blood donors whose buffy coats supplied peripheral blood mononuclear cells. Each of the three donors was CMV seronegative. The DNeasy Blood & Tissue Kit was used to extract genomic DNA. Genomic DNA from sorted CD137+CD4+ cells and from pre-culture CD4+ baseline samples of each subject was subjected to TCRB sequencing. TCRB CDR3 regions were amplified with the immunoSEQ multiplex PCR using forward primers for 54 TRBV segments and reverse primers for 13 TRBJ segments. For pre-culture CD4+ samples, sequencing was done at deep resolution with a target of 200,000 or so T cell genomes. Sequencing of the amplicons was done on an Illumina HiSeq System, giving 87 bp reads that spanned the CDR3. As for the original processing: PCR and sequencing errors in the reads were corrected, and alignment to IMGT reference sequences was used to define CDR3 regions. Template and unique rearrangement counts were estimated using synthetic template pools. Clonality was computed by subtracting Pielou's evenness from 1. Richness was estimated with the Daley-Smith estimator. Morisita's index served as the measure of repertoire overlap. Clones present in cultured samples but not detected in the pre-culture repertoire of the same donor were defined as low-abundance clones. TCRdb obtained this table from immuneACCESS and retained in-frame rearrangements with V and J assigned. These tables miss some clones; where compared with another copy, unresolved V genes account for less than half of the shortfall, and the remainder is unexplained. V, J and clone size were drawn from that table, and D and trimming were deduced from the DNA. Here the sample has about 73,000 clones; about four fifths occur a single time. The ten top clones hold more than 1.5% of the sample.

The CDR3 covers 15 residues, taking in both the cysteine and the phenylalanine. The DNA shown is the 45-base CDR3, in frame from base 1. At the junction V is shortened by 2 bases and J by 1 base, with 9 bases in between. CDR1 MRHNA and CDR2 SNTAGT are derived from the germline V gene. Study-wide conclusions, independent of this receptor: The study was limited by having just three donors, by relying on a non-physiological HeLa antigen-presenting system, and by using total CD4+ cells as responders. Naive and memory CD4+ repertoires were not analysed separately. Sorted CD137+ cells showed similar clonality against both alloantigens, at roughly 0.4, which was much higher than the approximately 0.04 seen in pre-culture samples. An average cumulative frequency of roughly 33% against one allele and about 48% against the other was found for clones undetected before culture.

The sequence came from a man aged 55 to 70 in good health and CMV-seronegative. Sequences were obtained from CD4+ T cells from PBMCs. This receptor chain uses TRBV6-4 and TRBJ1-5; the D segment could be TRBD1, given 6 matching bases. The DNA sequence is TGTGCCAGCAGTGACCAGGGGACGAGCAATCAGCCCCAGCATTTT. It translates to CASSDQGTSNQPQHF.